The entry that follows covers one TCR beta chain sequence. Its antigen remains unidentified. Isolated RNA was reverse transcribed in full, so expressed TCRB transcripts were sequenced. Clones were sequenced by immunoSEQ multiplex PCR, and TCRdb holds only the in-frame ones, with some missing. The sample yields some 660,000 clones, roughly an eighth seen once. The V gene's germline CDR1 is SGHRS and CDR2 YFSETQ. The CDR3 is 15 amino acids. V gave up 4 bases and J gave up 5 bases, with 18 bases separating them. The entry originates in a study of beta chain features in type 1 diabetes. Study results and limitations: TCRB CDR3 length was moderately but significantly reduced in all four CD4+ subsets of Type 1 diabetes patients.

The sequenced material came from naive CD4+ T cells from blood. This rearrangement joins TRBV5-1 to TRBJ2-5; tentatively, D is TRBD1 (7 bases). This clonotype was sampled from a man between 18 and 29 years old with type 1 diabetes. CDR3 in amino acids: CASSPEGGQLETQYF. The CDR3 DNA sequence: TGCGCCAGCAGCCCTGAGGGGGGACAGTTGGAGACCCAGTACTTC.